Presented here are 22 T cell receptor beta chains from one specimen sequenced in a study of blood T cell repertoires in COVID-19 (dated by TCRdb to 2018 to 2020). Library preparation used the immunoSEQ multiplex PCR assay. TCRdb provides this immuneACCESS table in a form limited to in-frame rearrangements. Some clones are lacking; in checked studies, under half of them reflect an unresolved V gene, and why the rest are absent is not known. A total of some 300,000 clones appear in this sample, roughly 89% of them only once. The leading ten clones occupy roughly a tenth of the sample. The source material was PBMCs or T cells enriched from blood (not recorded which). The source is a young woman who had recovered from COVID-19.

V and J are TRBV5-4 and TRBJ2-1; the D gene is possibly TRBD2 (6 bases). Germline V gene sequence: CDR1 SGHNT, CDR2 YYREEE (reference sequence). The CDR3 covers 15 residues. V was pared by 10 bases and J by 5 bases, with 22 bases between. The CDR3 loop is CASTGGPGSHNEQFF. In DNA form, the CDR3 reads TGTGCCTCCACCGGGGGTCCGGGATCACACAATGAGCAGTTCTTC.

This chain joins TRBV27 and TRBJ1-5; D perhaps matches TRBD1 (5 bases). The CDR3 has 13 residues. Germline assignment: CDR1 MNHEY and CDR2 SMNVEV (reference sequence). Trimming took 3 bases from V and 5 from J, leaving 8 bases between them. CDR3 in DNA: TGTGCCAGCAGTTTGTGGGGGGATCAGCCCCAGCATTTT. This translates into CASSLWGDQPQHF.

This chain links TRBV18 with TRBJ2-1, with a possible D match to TRBD1 (7 bases). The CDR3 runs to 14 residues. Germline CDR1 KGHSH, CDR2 LQKENI. V dropped 4 bases and J dropped 8 bases, with 15 bases sitting between them. CDR3 nucleotides: TGTGCCAGCTCACGGCCAGGGGGGCGGGATGAGCAGTTCTTC. Translating it yields CASSRPGGRDEQFF.

This clone was detected once. This sequence joins TRBV24-1 and TRBJ1-1, with D unclear. Germline CDR1 reads KGHDR; CDR2 reads SFDVKD. With 4 bases removed from V and 4 bases from J, the gap between germline ends came to 9 bases. The CDR3 is made up of 13 amino acids. This CDR3 is CATSEGRGTEAFF. The CDR3 region has the DNA TGTGCCACCAGTGAGGGGAGAGGCACTGAAGCTTTCTTT.

The CDR3 reads CASSQRTGLQETQYF. DNA for the CDR3: TGTGCCAGCAGCCAACGAACAGGGTTACAAGAGACCCAGTACTTC. The chain joins TRBV7-3 to TRBJ2-5; D might be TRBD1 (6 bases). Trimming left V 5 bases short and J 2 bases short, with 15 bases between. CDR3 length: 15 residues. The germline V gene encodes CDR1 SGHTA and CDR2 FQGTGA. The full variable domain, rest sourced from reference TRBV7-3 and TRBJ2-5, is GAGVSQTPSNKVTEKGKYVELRCDPISGHTALYWYRQSLGQGPEFLIYFQGTGAADDSGLPNDRFFAVRPEGSVSTLKIQRTERGDSAVYLCASSQRTGLQETQYFGPGTRLLVL.

The chain couples TRBV7-9 to TRBJ2-7; TRBD1 is a possible D gene (6 bases). The CDR3 loop spans 15 amino acids. CDR1 is SEHNR, CDR2 FQNEAQ, per germline (reference sequence). Trimming removed 4 bases from V and 6 bases from J, with 19 bases in between. The CDR3 here is CASSSLGASLGEQYF. The CDR3 nucleotides read TGTGCCAGCAGCTCCCTGGGGGCCAGCCTAGGCGAGCAGTACTTC.

Only one count was recorded for this clone. This chain connects TRBV10-2 to TRBJ2-5; D perhaps matches TRBD2 (5 bases). The germline V and J ends were trimmed by 6 bases and 4 bases, with 15 bases remaining between them. Per germline, CDR1 WSHSY and CDR2 SAAADI. The CDR3 covers 14 residues. The CDR3 region is CASSATTRGETQYF. The CDR3 DNA sequence: TGCGCCAGCAGCGCCACTACTAGAGGAGAGACCCAGTACTTC.

The J gene is TRBJ2-1, the V gene TRBV15; TRBD1 is a possible D gene (5 bases). Looked up from germline, CDR1 is LNHNV and CDR2 is YYDKDF (reference sequence). This CDR3 has 13 residues. Trimming removed 3 bases at V and 3 bases at J, with 6 bases between. CDR3 amino acids: CATSSDSYNEQFF. The CDR3 coding sequence is TGTGCCACCAGCAGTGACAGCTACAATGAGCAGTTCTTC.

This clone was detected once. The chain has TRBV14 and TRBJ2-5; unclear D gene. Per germline, CDR1 SGHDN and CDR2 FVKESK. CDR3 size: 17 residues. Trimming removed 0 bases at V and 0 bases at J, with 14 bases between. CDR3 region: CASSQEEPRFYQETQYF. The CDR3 DNA reads as TGTGCCAGCAGCCAAGAAGAGCCTCGGTTTTACCAAGAGACCCAGTACTTC.

This chain uses TRBV28 with TRBJ1-3; D unresolved. Germline CDR1 MDHEN, CDR2 SYDVKM. The CDR3 sequence is 12 residues long. Deletions cut 7 bases from V and 3 bases from J, with 7 bases between. The CDR3 sequence is CASNSDGNTIYF. CDR3 nucleotides: TGTGCCAGCAATAGTGATGGAAACACCATATATTTT. The variable domain in full, with the rest retrieved from reference TRBV28 and TRBJ1-3, is DVKVTQSSRYLVKRTGEKVFLECVQDMDHENMFWYRQDPGLGLRLIYFSYDVKMKEKGDIPEGYSVSREKKERFSLILESASTNQTSMYLCASNSDGNTIYFGEGSWLTVV.

This clone was seen just once. V is TRBV4-3 and J is TRBJ2-7; maybe TRBD2 (5 bases). CDR3 length equals 16 residues. The ends were cut back, 1 base at V and 3 bases at J, with 16 bases in the middle. Germline CDR1 LGHNA, CDR2 YSLEER. CDR3 nucleotides: TGCGCCAGCAGCCAAGTCATGGGGTCTAGCAACTACGAGCAGTACTTC. It yields the protein CASSQVMGSSNYEQYF.

The V and J genes are TRBV30 and TRBJ1-2, with D uncertain. Germline V gene lookup returns CDR1 GTSNPN and CDR2 SVGIG (reference sequence). The CDR3 is 16 residues long. Trimming cost V 4 bases and J 4 bases, with 22 bases left between them. DNA for the CDR3: TGTGCCTGGACCCACGAACTGGAGCGGATTATCTATGGCTACACCTTC. Protein sequence: CAWTHELERIIYGYTF.

In nucleotides, the CDR3 is TGTGCCAGCAGCCAAGAGGGCGCAGGGTATGGCTACACCTTC. It translates to CASSQEGAGYGYTF. The chain carries TRBV3-1 (or the pseudogene TRBV3-2) and TRBJ1-2; D possibly corresponds to TRBD1 (5 bases). The CDR3 runs 14 residues. Looked up from germline, CDR1 is LGHDT and CDR2 is YNNKEL (reference sequence). Trimming stripped 0 bases from V and 5 bases from J, with 10 bases between.

The V and J genes are TRBV15 and TRBJ2-5; D remains ambiguous. There are 12 residues in the CDR3. The ends were cut back, 0 bases at V and 3 bases at J, with 2 bases in the middle. CDR1 and CDR2 from the germline V gene are LNHNV and YYDKDF (reference sequence). CDR3 nucleotides: TGTGCCACCAGCAGAGATAAAGAGACCCAGTACTTC. It encodes CATSRDKETQYF.

This chain uses TRBV19 with TRBJ1-5, with D possibly TRBD1 on 6 matching bases. Germline V gene lookup returns CDR1 LNHDA and CDR2 SQIVND (reference sequence). This CDR3 comprises 14 residues. The V and J ends lost 6 bases and 4 bases respectively, with 13 bases between them. This CDR3 is CASRLIGGNQPQHF. In DNA form, the CDR3 reads TGTGCCAGTAGACTTATAGGGGGAAATCAGCCCCAGCATTTT.

The V and J genes are TRBV7-9 and TRBJ2-7; 11 bases are shared with TRBD2. This CDR3 spans 18 amino acids. Germline V CDR1 and CDR2: SEHNR, FQNEAQ (reference sequence). The J segment lost 0 bases and the V segment lost 6 bases, leaving 13 bases of the junction unmatched. CDR3 DNA: TGTGCCAGCAGACGGATAGCGGGAGGGGGAACAACCTCCTACGAGCAGTACTTC. Protein product: CASRRIAGGGTTSYEQYF.

This sequence joins TRBV24-1 and TRBJ2-1, with TRBD2 identical over 9 bases. This CDR3 comprises 14 residues. Germline CDR1 is KGHDR and CDR2 is SFDVKD. V trimming: 5 bases; J trimming: 9 bases; junction bases outside the gene matches: 7. Here the CDR3 reads CATSGAGGGGEQFF. The CDR3 nucleotides read TGTGCCACCAGTGGTGCGGGAGGGGGGGGTGAGCAGTTCTTC.

This rearrangement joins TRBV5-1 to TRBJ2-7; TRBD2 matches 13 bases. Germline V gives CDR1 SGHRS, CDR2 YFSETQ. The CDR3 runs 18 residues. V shed 1 base and J 3 bases; nucleotides not matched to a gene: 10. As DNA, the CDR3 is TGCGCCAGCAGCTTGTTTTCCGGGACTAGCGGGAACTTCTACGAGCAGTACTTC. It specifies CASSLFSGTSGNFYEQYF.

The table lists this clone with a few counts. V and J are TRBV21-1 and TRBJ1-5; TRBD1 is taken as the D call from the table, unchecked against the DNA. TRBV21-1 is shown as a pseudogene. The CDR3 loop spans 16 amino acids. The CDR3 DNA follows: TGTGCCAGCAGCAAATTAATAAGACAATCACAGCAGCCCCAGCATTTT. Translating gives CASSKLIRQSQQPQHF.

J is TRBJ1-5 and V is TRBV19; D is undetermined. CDR1 is LNHDA and CDR2 is SQIVND in the germline V gene (reference sequence). Trimming took 3 bases from V and 4 from J, leaving 7 bases between them. The CDR3 sequence is 13 residues long. CDR3 protein: CASSIAKNQPQHF. DNA for the CDR3: TGTGCCAGTAGTATTGCGAAAAATCAGCCCCAGCATTTT.

The count of this clone is one. The chain employs TRBV7-2 and TRBJ2-7, with 8 bases that match TRBD1. The ends lost 7 bases at V and 10 bases at J; junction bases unmatched: 9. The CDR3 is 12 residues long. Germline lookup yields CDR1 SGHTA and CDR2 FQGNSA. The CDR3 reads CASTRSGGPQYF. The CDR3 DNA follows: TGTGCCAGCACGCGGTCAGGGGGCCCTCAGTACTTC. The variable domain in full, completed from reference TRBV7-2 and TRBJ2-7, reads GAGVSQSPSNKVTEKGKDVELRCDPISGHTALYWYRQSLGQGLEFLIYFQGNSAPDKSGLPSDRFSAERTGGSVSTLTIQRTQQEDSAVYLCASTRSGGPQYFGPGTRLTVT.

The sample holds one count of this clone. The chain carries TRBV11-1 and TRBJ2-3, with 8 bases fitting TRBD2. The V gene's germline CDR1 is SGHAT and CDR2 FQDESV (reference sequence). The V gene end was trimmed by 11 bases and the J gene end by 6 bases; junction bases not matched to a gene: 10. This CDR3 has 13 residues. The CDR3 is CAGSGGPGDTQYF. The CDR3 DNA reads as TGTGCCGGTTCGGGAGGGCCCGGCGATACGCAGTATTTT.